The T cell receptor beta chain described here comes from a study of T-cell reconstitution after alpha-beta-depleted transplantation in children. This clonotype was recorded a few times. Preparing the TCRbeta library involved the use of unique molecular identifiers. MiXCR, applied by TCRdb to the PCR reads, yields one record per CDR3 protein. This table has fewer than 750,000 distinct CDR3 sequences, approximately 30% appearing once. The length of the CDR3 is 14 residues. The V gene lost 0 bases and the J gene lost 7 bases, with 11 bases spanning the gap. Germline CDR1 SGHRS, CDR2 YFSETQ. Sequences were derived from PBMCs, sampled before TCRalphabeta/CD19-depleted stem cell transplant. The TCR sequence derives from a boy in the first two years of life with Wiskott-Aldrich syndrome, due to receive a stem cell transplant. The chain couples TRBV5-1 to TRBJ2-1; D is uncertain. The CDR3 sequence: CASSLEYGGNEQFF. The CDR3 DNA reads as TGCGCCAGCAGCTTGGAGTATGGTGGTAATGAGCAGTTCTTC.